This TCR beta chain was recovered during a study of blood T cell repertoires in COVID-19. The assay was immunoSEQ multiplex PCR, and TCRdb's table has in-frame clones only and misses some. Of about 170,000 clones in the sample, 70% to 90% were seen once. V lost 7 bases and J 3 bases, leaving 13 bases between the germline ends. Germline loops: CDR1 ENHRY, CDR2 SYGVKD. This CDR3 spans 13 amino acids. The chain joins TRBV10-3 to TRBJ2-7; D is possibly TRBD2 (6 bases). The sequence derives from a middle-aged man who had recovered from COVID-19. Material: peripheral blood. The CDR3 here is CAIKEGPVYEQYF. The CDR3, as DNA: TGTGCCATCAAGGAGGGCCCCGTCTACGAGCAGTACTTC.